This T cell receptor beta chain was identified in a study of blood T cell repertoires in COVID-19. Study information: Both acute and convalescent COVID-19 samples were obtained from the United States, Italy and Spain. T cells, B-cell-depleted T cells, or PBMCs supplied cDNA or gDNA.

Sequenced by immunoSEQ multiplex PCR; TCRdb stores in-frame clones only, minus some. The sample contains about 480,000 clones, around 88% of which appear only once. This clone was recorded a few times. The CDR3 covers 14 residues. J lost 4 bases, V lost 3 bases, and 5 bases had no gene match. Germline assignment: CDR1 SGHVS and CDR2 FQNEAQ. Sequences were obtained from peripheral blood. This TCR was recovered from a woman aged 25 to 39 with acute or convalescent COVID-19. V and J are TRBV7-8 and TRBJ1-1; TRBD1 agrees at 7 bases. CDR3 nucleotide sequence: TGTGCCAGCAGCTTTGACAGGGTTGGCACTGAAGCTTTCTTT. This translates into CASSFDRVGTEAFF.